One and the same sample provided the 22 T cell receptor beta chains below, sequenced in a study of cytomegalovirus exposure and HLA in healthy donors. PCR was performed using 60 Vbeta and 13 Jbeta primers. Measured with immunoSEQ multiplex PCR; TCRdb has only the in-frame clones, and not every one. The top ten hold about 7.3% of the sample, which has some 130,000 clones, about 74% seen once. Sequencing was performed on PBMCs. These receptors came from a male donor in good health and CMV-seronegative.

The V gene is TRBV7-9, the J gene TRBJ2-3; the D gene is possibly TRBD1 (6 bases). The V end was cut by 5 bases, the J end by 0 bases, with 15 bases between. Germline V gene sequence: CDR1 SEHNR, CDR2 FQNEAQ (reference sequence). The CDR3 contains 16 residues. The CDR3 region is CASSPPTGRSTDTQYF. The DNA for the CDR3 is TGTGCCAGCAGCCCCCCGACAGGACGAAGCACAGATACGCAGTATTTT.

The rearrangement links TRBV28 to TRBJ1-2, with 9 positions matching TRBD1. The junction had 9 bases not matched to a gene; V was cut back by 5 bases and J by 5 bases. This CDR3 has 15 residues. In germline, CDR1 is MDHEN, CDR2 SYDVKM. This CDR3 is CASSIGTGRPYGYTF. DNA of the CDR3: TGTGCCAGCAGTATAGGGACAGGGAGGCCTTATGGCTACACCTTC.

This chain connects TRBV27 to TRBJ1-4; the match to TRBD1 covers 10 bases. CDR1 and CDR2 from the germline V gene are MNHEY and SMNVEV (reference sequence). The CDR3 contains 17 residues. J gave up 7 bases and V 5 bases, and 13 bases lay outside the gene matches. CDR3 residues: CASSGRTGGVKGEKLFF. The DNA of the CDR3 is TGTGCCAGCAGTGGGCGGACAGGGGGAGTTAAAGGTGAAAAACTGTTTTTT.

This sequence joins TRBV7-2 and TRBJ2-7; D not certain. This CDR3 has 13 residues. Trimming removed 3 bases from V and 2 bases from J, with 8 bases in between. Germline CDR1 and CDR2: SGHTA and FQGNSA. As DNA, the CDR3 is TGTGCCAGCAGCTTGAGAATAACCTACGAGCAGTACTTC. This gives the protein CASSLRITYEQYF.

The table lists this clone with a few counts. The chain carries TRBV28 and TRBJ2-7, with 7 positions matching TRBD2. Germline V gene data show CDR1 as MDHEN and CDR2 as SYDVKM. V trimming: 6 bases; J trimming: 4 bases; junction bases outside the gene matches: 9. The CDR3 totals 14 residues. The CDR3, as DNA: TGTGCCAGCAGGCTCGGGGAGGGACCTTACGAGCAGTACTTC. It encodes CASRLGEGPYEQYF.

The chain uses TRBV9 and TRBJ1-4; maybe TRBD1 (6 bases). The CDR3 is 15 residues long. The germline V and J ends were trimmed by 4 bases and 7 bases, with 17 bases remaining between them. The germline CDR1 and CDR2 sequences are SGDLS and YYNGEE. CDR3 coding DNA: TGTGCCAGCAGCATCACAGGGACCAAGGTTGAAAAACTGTTTTTT. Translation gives CASSITGTKVEKLFF.

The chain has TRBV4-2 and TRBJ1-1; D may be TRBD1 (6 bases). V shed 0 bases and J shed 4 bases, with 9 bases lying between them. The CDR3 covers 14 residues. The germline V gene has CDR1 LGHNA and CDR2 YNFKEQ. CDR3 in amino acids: CASSQDRGSTEAFF. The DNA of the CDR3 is TGTGCCAGCAGCCAAGACAGGGGAAGCACTGAAGCTTTCTTT.

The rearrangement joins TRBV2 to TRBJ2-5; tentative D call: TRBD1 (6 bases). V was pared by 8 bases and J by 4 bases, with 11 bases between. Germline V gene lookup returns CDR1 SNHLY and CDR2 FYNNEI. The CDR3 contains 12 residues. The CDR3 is CASQQGVETQYF. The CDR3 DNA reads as TGTGCCAGCCAACAGGGCGTAGAGACCCAGTACTTC.

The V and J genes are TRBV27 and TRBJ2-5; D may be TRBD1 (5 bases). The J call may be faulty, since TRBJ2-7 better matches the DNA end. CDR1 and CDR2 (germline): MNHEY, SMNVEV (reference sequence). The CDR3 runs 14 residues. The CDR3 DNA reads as TGTGCCAGCAGTTGGTACAGGACATCCTACGAGCAGTACTTC. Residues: CASSWYRTSYEQYF.

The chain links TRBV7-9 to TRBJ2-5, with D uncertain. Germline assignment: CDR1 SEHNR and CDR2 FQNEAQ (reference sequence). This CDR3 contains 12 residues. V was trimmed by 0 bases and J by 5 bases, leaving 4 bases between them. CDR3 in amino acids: CASSLATETQYF. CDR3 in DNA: TGTGCCAGCAGCTTAGCGACTGAGACCCAGTACTTC.

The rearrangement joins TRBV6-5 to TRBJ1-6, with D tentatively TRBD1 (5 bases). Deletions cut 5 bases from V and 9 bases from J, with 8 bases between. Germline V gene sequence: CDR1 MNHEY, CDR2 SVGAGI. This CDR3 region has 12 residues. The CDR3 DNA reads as TGTGCCAGCAGTGACACAGGTTCACCCCTCCACTTT. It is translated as CASSDTGSPLHF.

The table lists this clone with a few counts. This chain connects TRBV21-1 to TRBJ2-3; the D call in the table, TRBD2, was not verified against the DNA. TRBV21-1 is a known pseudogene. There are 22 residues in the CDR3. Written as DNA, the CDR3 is TGTGCCAGCAGCAAAGGGTCGCTAGCGGGACGACAAAGCTATCTGGCCACAGATACGCAGTATTTT. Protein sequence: CASSKGSLAGRQSYLATDTQYF.

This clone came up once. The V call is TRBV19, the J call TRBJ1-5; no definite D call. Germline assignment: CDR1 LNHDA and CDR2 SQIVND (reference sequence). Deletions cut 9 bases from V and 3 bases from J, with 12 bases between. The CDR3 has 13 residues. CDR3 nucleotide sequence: TGTGCCAGCGAACCGGGTTTCAATCAGCCCCAGCATTTT. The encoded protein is CASEPGFNQPQHF. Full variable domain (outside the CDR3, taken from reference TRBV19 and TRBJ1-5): DGGITQSPKYLFRKEGQNVTLSCEQNLNHDAMYWYRQDPGQGLRLIYYSQIVNDFQKGDIAEGYSVSREKKESFPLTVTSAQKNPTAFYLCASEPGFNQPQHFGDGTRLSIL.

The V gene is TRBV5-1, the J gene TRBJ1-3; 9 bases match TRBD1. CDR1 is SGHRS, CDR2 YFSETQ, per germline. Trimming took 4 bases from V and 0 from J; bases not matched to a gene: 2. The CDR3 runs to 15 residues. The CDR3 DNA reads TGCGCCAGCAGCACGGGACAGGGCTCTGGAAACACCATATATTTT. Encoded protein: CASSTGQGSGNTIYF.

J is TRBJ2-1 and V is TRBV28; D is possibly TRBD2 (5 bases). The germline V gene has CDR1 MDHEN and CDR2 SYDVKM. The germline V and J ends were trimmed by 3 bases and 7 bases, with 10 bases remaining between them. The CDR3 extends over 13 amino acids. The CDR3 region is CASSFRLPNEQFF. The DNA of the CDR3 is TGTGCCAGCAGTTTTAGACTACCAAATGAGCAGTTCTTC. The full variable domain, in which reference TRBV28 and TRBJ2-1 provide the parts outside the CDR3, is DVKVTQSSRYLVKRTGEKVFLECVQDMDHENMFWYRQDPGLGLRLIYFSYDVKMKEKGDIPEGYSVSREKKERFSLILESASTNQTSMYLCASSFRLPNEQFFGPGTRLTVL.

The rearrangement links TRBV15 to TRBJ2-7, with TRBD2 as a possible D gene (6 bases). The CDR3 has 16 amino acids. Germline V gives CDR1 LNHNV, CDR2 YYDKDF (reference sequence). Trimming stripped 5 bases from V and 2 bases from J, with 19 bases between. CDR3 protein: CATSGGGSEGTYEQYF. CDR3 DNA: TGTGCCACCAGCGGAGGAGGTTCGGAGGGAACCTACGAGCAGTACTTC.

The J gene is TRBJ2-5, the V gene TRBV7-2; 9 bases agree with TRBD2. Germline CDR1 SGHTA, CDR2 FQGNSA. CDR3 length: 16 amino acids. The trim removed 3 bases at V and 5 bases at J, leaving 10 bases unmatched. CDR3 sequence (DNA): TGTGCCAGCAGCTTCCTGGGGAGCGGGGGGCCCGAGACCCAGTACTTC. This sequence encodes CASSFLGSGGPETQYF. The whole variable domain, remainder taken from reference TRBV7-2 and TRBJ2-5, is GAGVSQSPSNKVTEKGKDVELRCDPISGHTALYWYRQSLGQGLEFLIYFQGNSAPDKSGLPSDRFSAERTGGSVSTLTIQRTQQEDSAVYLCASSFLGSGGPETQYFGPGTRLLVL.

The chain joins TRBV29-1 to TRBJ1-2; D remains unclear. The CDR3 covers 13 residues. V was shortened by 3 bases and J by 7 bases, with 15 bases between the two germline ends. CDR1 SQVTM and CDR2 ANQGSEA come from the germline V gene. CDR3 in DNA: TGCAGCGTTGACGCCCTAAGGAGGGCTGGCTACACCTTC. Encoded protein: CSVDALRRAGYTF.

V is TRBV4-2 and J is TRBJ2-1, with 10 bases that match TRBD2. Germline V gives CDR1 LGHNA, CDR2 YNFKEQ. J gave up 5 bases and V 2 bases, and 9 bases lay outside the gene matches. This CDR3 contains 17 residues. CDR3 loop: CASSQFSPSGGNNEQFF. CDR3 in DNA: TGTGCCAGCAGCCAATTTTCCCCTAGCGGGGGCAACAATGAGCAGTTCTTC.

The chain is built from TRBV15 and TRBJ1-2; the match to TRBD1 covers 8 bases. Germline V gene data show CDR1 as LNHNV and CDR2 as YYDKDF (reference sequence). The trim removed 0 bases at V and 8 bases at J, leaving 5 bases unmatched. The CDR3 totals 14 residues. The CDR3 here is CATSRDTTGGGYTF. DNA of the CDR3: TGTGCCACCAGCAGAGACACAACAGGGGGAGGCTACACCTTC.

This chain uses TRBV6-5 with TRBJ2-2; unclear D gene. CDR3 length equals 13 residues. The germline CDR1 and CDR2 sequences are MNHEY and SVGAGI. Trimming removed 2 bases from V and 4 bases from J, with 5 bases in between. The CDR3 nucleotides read TGTGCCAGCAGTTACGGCAGCACCGGGGAGCTGTTTTTT. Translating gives CASSYGSTGELFF.

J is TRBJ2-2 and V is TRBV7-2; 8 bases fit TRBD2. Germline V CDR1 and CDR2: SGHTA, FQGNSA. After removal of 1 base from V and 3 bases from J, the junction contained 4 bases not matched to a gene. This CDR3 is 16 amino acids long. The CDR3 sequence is CASSLVPSGYTGELFF. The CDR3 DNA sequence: TGTGCCAGCAGCTTAGTGCCTAGCGGGTACACCGGGGAGCTGTTTTTT. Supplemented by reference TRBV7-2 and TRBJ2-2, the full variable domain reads GAGVSQSPSNKVTEKGKDVELRCDPISGHTALYWYRQSLGQGLEFLIYFQGNSAPDKSGLPSDRFSAERTGGSVSTLTIQRTQQEDSAVYLCASSLVPSGYTGELFFGEGSRLTVL.